These T cell receptor beta chains were read from a single sample in a study of T cells after yellow fever vaccination. TCRdb reprocessed the 5' RACE reads with MiXCR, giving one entry per CDR3 protein. The data show 250,000 or so distinct CDR3 sequences, about 7.1% seen once. The material sequenced was CD4+ T cells sorted from PBMCs, taken 15 days after the yellow fever booster vaccination. These receptors all stem from a man in his thirties or forties who received the YFV17D yellow fever vaccine. Each CDR3 is given with its conserved first and last residue. A D gene is named only where the DNA matches it firmly.

>TRBD1|TRBJ1-6|TRBV20-1
CRADLDGTGLYYNSPLHF
>.|TRBJ2-4|TRBV19
CASSIEAQPAWEKNIQYF
>.|TRBJ2-3|TRBV5-1
CASSGGLISTDTQYF
>.|TRBJ2-5|TRBV12-3/TRBV12-4
CASTISLGETQYF
>.|.|TRBV9
CASSVGVDVGQPQYF
>TRBD1|TRBJ2-7|TRBV11-2
CASTGQLLSEQYF
>.|TRBJ2-7|TRBV12-3/TRBV12-4
CASSLMGREQYF
>.|TRBJ2-1|TRBV5-1
CASSLATGNNEQFF
>.|TRBJ2-5|TRBV5-1
CASSTGTEETQYF
>.|TRBJ2-7|TRBV20-1
CSASPETPAHSGSYEQYF
>TRBD2|TRBJ2-2|TRBV15
CATSREAGDTGELFF
>TRBD2|TRBJ2-3|TRBV4-2
CASSREAGGQDTQYF
>TRBD2|TRBJ2-2|TRBV11-3
CASSARTSGRETGELFF
>.|TRBJ2-5|TRBV7-2
CASSSERETQYF
>.|TRBJ2-1|TRBV6-2/TRBV6-3
CASSYETVRNEQFF
>.|TRBJ2-3|TRBV14
CASSQASADTQYF
>.|TRBJ2-1|TRBV12-3/TRBV12-4
CASGRLVNNEQFF
>TRBD1|TRBJ2-5|TRBV20-1
CSASRGTGVQTQYF
>.|TRBJ2-3|TRBV19
CASSIVGSDTQYF
>TRBD1|TRBJ1-1|TRBV3-1
CASRDRASMNTEAFF
>TRBD2|TRBJ2-1|TRBV28
CASSYSGLAGRRFF
>TRBD2|TRBJ2-5|TRBV15
CATSGLAGETQYF
>TRBD1|TRBJ1-4|TRBV18
CASSPPQGAGEKLFF
>TRBD1|TRBJ2-2|TRBV19
CATWDRVAGELFF
>.|TRBJ2-2|TRBV11-3
CASSGRFTGELFF
>.|TRBJ1-1|TRBV12-3/TRBV12-4
CASSRSSSAEAFF
>.|TRBJ2-4|TRBV10-1
CASSESSHAGIQYF
>.|TRBJ1-1|TRBV5-1
CASSLVSATEAFF
>.|TRBJ2-1|TRBV3-1
CASTIGVSEQFF
>.|TRBJ2-3|TRBV7-9
CASSPRDFRTDTQYF
>.|TRBJ2-7|TRBV20-1
CSASDRSPYEQYF